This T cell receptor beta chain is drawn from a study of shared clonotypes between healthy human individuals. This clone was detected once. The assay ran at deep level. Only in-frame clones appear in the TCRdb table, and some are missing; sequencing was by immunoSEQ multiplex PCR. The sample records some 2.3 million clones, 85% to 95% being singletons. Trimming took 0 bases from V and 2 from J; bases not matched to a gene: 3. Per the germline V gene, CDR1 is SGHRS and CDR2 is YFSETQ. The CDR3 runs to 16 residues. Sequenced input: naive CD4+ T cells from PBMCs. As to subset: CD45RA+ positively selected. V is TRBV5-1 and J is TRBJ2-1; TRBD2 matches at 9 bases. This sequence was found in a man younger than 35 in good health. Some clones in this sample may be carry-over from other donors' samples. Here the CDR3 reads CASSLGSSGAYNEQFF. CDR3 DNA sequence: TGCGCCAGCAGCTTGGGGTCTAGCGGGGCCTACAATGAGCAGTTCTTC.